This T cell receptor (beta chain) was identified in a study of identical twins. General study results and limits: Out-of-frame TCR alpha sharing in monozygotic twins exceeded recombination model predictions. Conclusions relied on cross-sectional statistical analysis, not following the same donors. Reduced insertions were recorded for abundant cord blood beta clonotypes, with no such pattern in memory repertoires.

The table lists this clonotype with a few counts. The antigen is undetermined. TCRdb re-derived calls from the 5' RACE reads in MiXCR, one entry per CDR3 protein. The sample carries around 500,000 distinct CDR3 sequences, 11% to 15% recorded once. Germline CDR1 reads DFQATT; CDR2 reads SNEGSKA (reference sequence). The CDR3 length is 13 residues. Another study also made use of these data, one on yellow fever vaccine responses in identical twins.

The clonotype originates from a woman under 30 in good health. Input material: CD4+ T cells sorted from blood. V gene TRBV20-1 combines with J gene TRBJ2-2, with 10 bases matching TRBD2. For the CDR3, the DNA is TGCAGCGGTTTAGGGACTAGCGTACGGGAGCTGTTTTTT. Encoded protein: CSGLGTSVRELFF.